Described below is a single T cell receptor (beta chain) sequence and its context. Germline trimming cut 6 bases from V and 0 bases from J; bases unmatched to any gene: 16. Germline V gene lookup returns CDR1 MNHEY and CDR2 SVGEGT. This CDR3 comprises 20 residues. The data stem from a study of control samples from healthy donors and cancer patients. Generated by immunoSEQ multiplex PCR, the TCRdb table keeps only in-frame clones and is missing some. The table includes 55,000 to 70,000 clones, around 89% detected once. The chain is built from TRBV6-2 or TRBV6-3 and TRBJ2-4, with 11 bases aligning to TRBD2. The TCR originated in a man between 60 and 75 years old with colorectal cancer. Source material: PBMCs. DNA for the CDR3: TGTGCCAGCAGCCTCCGGAGTTCGGCTAGCGGGGGGCCAGCCAAAAACATTCAGTACTTC. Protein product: CASSLRSSASGGPAKNIQYF.